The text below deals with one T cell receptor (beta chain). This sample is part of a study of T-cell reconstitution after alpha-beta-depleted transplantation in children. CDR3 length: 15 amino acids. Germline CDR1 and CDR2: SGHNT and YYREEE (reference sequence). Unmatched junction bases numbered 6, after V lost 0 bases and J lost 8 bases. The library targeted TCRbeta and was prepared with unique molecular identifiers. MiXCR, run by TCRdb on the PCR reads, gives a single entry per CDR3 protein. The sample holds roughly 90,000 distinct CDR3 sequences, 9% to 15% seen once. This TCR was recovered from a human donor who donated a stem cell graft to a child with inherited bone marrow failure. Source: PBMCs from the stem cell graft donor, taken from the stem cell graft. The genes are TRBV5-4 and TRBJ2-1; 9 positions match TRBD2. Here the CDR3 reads CASSLVAGVIYEQFF. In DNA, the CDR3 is TGTGCCAGCAGCTTGGTAGCGGGAGTCATCTATGAGCAGTTCTTC.